Listed below are T cell receptor beta chains from one sample, sequenced in a study of cytomegalovirus exposure and HLA in healthy donors. The data were produced by immunoSEQ multiplex PCR, yet TCRdb's version contains in-frame clones alone and is incomplete. Among roughly 80,000 clones, around three quarters were seen once, and the ten largest hold 5.5% to 8.5%. The sample was PBMCs. The receptors shown here come from a woman between 35 and 50 years old in good health and CMV-seronegative. CDR3s include the opening cysteine and the closing phenylalanine or tryptophan. Fields, in order: V gene, CDR3 protein.

V gene: TRBV28
CDR3 protein: CASSLGGSPREQYF

V gene: TRBV7-8
CDR3 protein: CASSPRGGSYNEQFF

V gene: TRBV19
CDR3 protein: CASSKLSIGRQGDGYTF

V gene: TRBV28
CDR3 protein: CASSWTGENQPQHF

V gene: TRBV2
CDR3 protein: CASSVGSSYEQYF

V gene: TRBV27
CDR3 protein: CASNGGGESYYEQYF

V gene: TRBV5-6
CDR3 protein: CASRPGTGITDTQYF

V gene: TRBV5-4
CDR3 protein: CASSVGQGGSYGYTF

V gene: TRBV30
CDR3 protein: CAWSGIQPTNEKLFF

V gene: TRBV4-3
CDR3 protein: CASSAFLDNYEQYF

V gene: TRBV5-1
CDR3 protein: CASRRQGTPTDTQYF

V gene: TRBV4-1
CDR3 protein: CASSPWSGGEDEQFF

V gene: TRBV2
CDR3 protein: CASMGEGGSGYTF

V gene: TRBV10-3
CDR3 protein: CAISESSASFGNTIYF

V gene: TRBV10-3
CDR3 protein: CAIRTSAGPPSGGELFF

V gene: TRBV29-1
CDR3 protein: CSVEDRGSSYNEQFF

V gene: TRBV29-1
CDR3 protein: CSVEGYLDKQFF

V gene: TRBV7-9
CDR3 protein: CASSFSTLGQGPTEAFF

V gene: TRBV2
CDR3 protein: CASSGYIGADGYTF

V gene: TRBV30
CDR3 protein: CAWSKGGGAEEQFF